A single sample is the source of the 12 T cell receptor beta chains below, sequenced in a study of T-cell memory formation after mild COVID-19. A single record per CDR3 protein comes from TCRdb applying MiXCR to the 5' RACE reads. The sample records hundreds of thousands of distinct CDR3 sequences, roughly 20% being singletons. The sequenced material came from PBMCs or a T cell subset sorted from them (not recorded which). The receptor source for this set is an adult woman who had mild COVID-19 (a few samples of this study predate the infection). Cell type and time point are not known.

J is TRBJ1-6 and V is TRBV4-2; D gene unclear. The germline CDR1 and CDR2 sequences are LGHNA and YNFKEQ. V was clipped by 1 base and J by 7 bases, with 17 bases between them. This CDR3 has 17 residues. CDR3 DNA: TGTGCCAGCAGCCAAGTGCTTAAGGGTAGACAAAATTCACCCCTCCACTTT. Translating gives CASSQVLKGRQNSPLHF.

This clonotype occurred a few times. The V gene is TRBV20-1, the J gene TRBJ2-5, with 7 bases fitting TRBD1. Losses at the gene ends were 0 bases for V and 4 bases for J; bases not matched to a gene: 11. CDR1 and CDR2 (germline): DFQATT, SNEGSKA (reference sequence). The CDR3 has 16 residues. DNA of the CDR3: TGCAGTGCTAGAGATATCTGGGGCAGGGGGAGAGAGACCCAGTACTTC. This codes for CSARDIWGRGRETQYF.

The J gene is TRBJ2-7, the V gene TRBV4-1, with 8 positions matching TRBD1. There are 13 residues in the CDR3. The V segment lost 4 bases and the J segment 5 bases; nucleotides outside the gene matches: 4. The germline gives CDR1 MGHRA, CDR2 YSYEKL. The CDR3, as DNA: TGCGCCAGCAGCCTGGACAGGGCGCACGAGCAGTACTTC. Its translation: CASSLDRAHEQYF.

This chain joins TRBV20-1 and TRBJ1-3; D not resolved. The CDR3 runs to 15 residues. CDR1 DFQATT and CDR2 SNEGSKA come from the germline V gene (reference sequence). V lost 2 bases to trimming and J lost 8 bases, with 19 bases between them. The CDR3 here is CSARPLDPMWDTIYF. CDR3 DNA sequence: TGCAGTGCTAGACCTCTGGACCCCATGTGGGACACCATATATTTT.

This clonotype was detected once. The chain couples TRBV5-1 to TRBJ2-7; 10 nucleotides match TRBD2. V lost 3 bases to trimming and J lost 0 bases; unmatched junction nucleotides: 6. The germline V gene has CDR1 SGHRS and CDR2 YFSETQ. The CDR3 loop spans 16 amino acids. CDR3 DNA sequence: TGCGCCAGCAGCTACTCTAGCGGGAGTGTCTCCTACGAGCAGTACTTC. This encodes CASSYSSGSVSYEQYF.

This clonotype occurred a few times. V gene TRBV18 combines with J gene TRBJ2-7; 12 nucleotides align to TRBD2. The germline V gene has CDR1 KGHSH and CDR2 LQKENI. CDR3 length: 17 amino acids. Trimming cost V 0 bases and J 0 bases; bases outside gene matches: 3. Here the CDR3 DNA reads TGTGCCAGCTCACCACCCTTGACTAGCGGGGGCTCCTACGAGCAGTACTTC. Translated: CASSPPLTSGGSYEQYF.

This clonotype was recorded a few times. J is TRBJ1-1 and V is TRBV29-1; D possibly corresponds to TRBD1 (5 bases). The germline gives CDR1 SQVTM, CDR2 ANQGSEA. The ends were cut back, 4 bases at V and 1 base at J, with 10 bases in the middle. The CDR3 runs to 13 residues. The CDR3 spells CSVGPRGNTEAFF. In DNA, the CDR3 is TGCAGCGTTGGCCCAAGGGGGAACACTGAAGCTTTCTTT.

The chain is built from TRBV7-4 and TRBJ2-7, with D unresolved. The V gene's germline CDR1 is SGHVT and CDR2 SQSDAQ. V was cut by 5 bases and J by 3 bases, with 14 bases left in between. This CDR3 contains 14 residues. This chain's CDR3 is CASSPTRQNYEQYF. CDR3 nucleotide sequence: TGTGCCAGCAGCCCGACTCGGCAGAACTACGAGCAGTACTTC. The complete variable domain, with remaining parts taken from reference TRBV7-4 and TRBJ2-7, reads GAGVSQSPRYKVAKRGRDVALRCDSISGHVTLYWYRQTLGQGSEVLTYSQSDAQRDKSGRPSGRFSAERPERSVSTLKIQRTEQGDSAVYLCASSPTRQNYEQYFGPGTRLTVT.

This clonotype turned up a few times. This sequence joins TRBV5-6 and TRBJ2-1, with 7 bases identical to TRBD2. This CDR3 is 14 amino acids long. From germline, CDR1 is SGHDT and CDR2 YYEEEE. The junction had 11 bases not matched to a gene; V was cut back by 4 bases and J by 10 bases. This chain's CDR3 is CASSGGLGLREQFF. DNA of the CDR3: TGTGCCAGCAGCGGCGGACTAGGTTTAAGGGAGCAGTTCTTC.

The genes are TRBV5-1 and TRBJ2-3; no clear D gene. The germline CDR1 and CDR2 sequences are SGHRS and YFSETQ. The V and J ends lost 0 bases and 6 bases respectively, with 11 bases between them. The CDR3 contains 14 residues. This CDR3 reads CASSLEGYLDTQYF. CDR3 sequence (DNA): TGCGCCAGCAGCTTGGAAGGCTATCTGGATACGCAGTATTTT.

This clonotype was seen only a few times. V gene TRBV5-1 combines with J gene TRBJ1-1, with D hard to call. Trimming pared 0 bases from V and 6 bases from J, leaving 15 bases between. This CDR3 is built from 15 residues. Germline CDR1 is SGHRS and CDR2 is YFSETQ. The CDR3 spells CASSLGTRTGAEAFF. The CDR3 DNA sequence: TGCGCCAGCAGCTTGGGGACGCGAACCGGGGCTGAAGCTTTCTTT. Full variable domain (rest looked up from reference TRBV5-1 and TRBJ1-1): KAGVTQTPRYLIKTRGQQVTLSCSPISGHRSVSWYQQTPGQGLQFLFEYFSETQRNKGNFPGRFSGRQFSNSRSEMNVSTLELGDSALYLCASSLGTRTGAEAFFGQGTRLTVV.

CDR3 loop: CSATRRGNEQFF. In DNA, the CDR3 is TGCAGTGCCACCCGAAGGGGGAATGAGCAGTTCTTC. The rearrangement joins TRBV20-1 to TRBJ2-1, with D possibly matching TRBD1 (6 bases). CDR1 is DFQATT, CDR2 SNEGSKA, per germline (reference sequence). The CDR3 is 12 residues long. With 6 bases removed from V and 7 bases from J, the gap between germline ends came to 13 bases.